These 30 T cell receptor beta chains share one sample of origin, sequenced in a study of blood T cell repertoires in COVID-19 (TCRdb year 2020). Receptor amplification or capture employed the immunoSEQ multiplex PCR assay. The clones in this table, taken by TCRdb from immuneACCESS, are in-frame only. Not every clone is retained; where verified, under half of the shortfall comes from an unresolved V gene, and the cause of the rest is unknown. The sample table contains about 480,000 clones; only one count was recorded for roughly nine tenths of them. The biggest ten clones account for around 0.95% of the sample. What was sequenced was peripheral blood. The origin of the receptors is a man aged 18 to 35 with COVID-19, enrolled during active disease.

The chain is built from TRBV19 and TRBJ2-1; tentatively, D is TRBD1 (5 bases). The V gene lost 2 bases and the J gene lost 3 bases, with 8 bases spanning the gap. Germline V gives CDR1 LNHDA, CDR2 SQIVND (reference sequence). CDR3 length: 14 amino acids. CDR3 coding DNA: TGTGCCAGTAGTATACAGGGAAACTACAATGAGCAGTTCTTC. This codes for CASSIQGNYNEQFF.

The chain uses TRBV5-8 and TRBJ2-5; TRBD2 matches 7 bases. V lost 3 bases, J lost 7 bases, and 12 bases stayed unmatched. The CDR3 spans 15 residues. Germline V lookup: CDR1 SGHTS, CDR2 YDEGEE. The chain's CDR3 is CASSSRTRAQVTQYF. CDR3 nucleotides: TGTGCCAGCAGCTCTCGGACTAGGGCCCAGGTGACCCAGTACTTC.

The chain links TRBV30 to TRBJ2-5, with TRBD1 as a possible D gene (6 bases). V shed 5 bases and J shed 5 bases, with 18 bases lying between them. This CDR3 comprises 14 residues. From germline, CDR1 is GTSNPN and CDR2 SVGIG (reference sequence). The CDR3 spells CAWDPTGTWETQYF. The CDR3 DNA reads as TGTGCCTGGGACCCCACAGGGACCTGGGAGACCCAGTACTTC. The whole variable domain, filled in from reference TRBV30 and TRBJ2-5, reads SQTIHQWPATLVQPVGSPLSLECTVEGTSNPNLYWYRQAAGRGLQLLFYSVGIGQISSEVPQNLSASRPQDRQFILSSKKLLLSDSGFYLCAWDPTGTWETQYFGPGTRLLVL.

The chain is built from TRBV5-1 and TRBJ2-7; tentatively, D is TRBD1 (6 bases). Between the trimmed V and J ends, which lost 2 bases and 5 bases, there was a span of 14 bases. The germline V gene has CDR1 SGHRS and CDR2 YFSETQ. This CDR3 contains 14 residues. The CDR3 loop is CASSLRTGQHEQYF. The CDR3 region has the DNA TGCGCCAGCAGCTTAAGAACAGGGCAACACGAGCAGTACTTC.

A note on this clone: The sample has other DNA sequences that encode this CDR3 too. V and J are TRBV24-1 and TRBJ1-2; D is undetermined. Germline CDR1 KGHDR, CDR2 SFDVKD. Trimming removed 6 bases at V and 4 bases at J, with 8 bases between. CDR3 length: 12 residues. Here the CDR3 DNA reads TGTGCCACCAGTCCGGGTAGCTATGGCTACACCTTC. It is translated as CATSPGSYGYTF.

The chain links TRBV7-9 to TRBJ2-3; no firm D call. V dropped 0 bases and J dropped 6 bases, with 13 bases sitting between them. This CDR3 is 15 amino acids long. The germline V gene has CDR1 SEHNR and CDR2 FQNEAQ (reference sequence). The CDR3 reads CASSLALLARDTQYF. In nucleotides, the CDR3 is TGTGCCAGCAGCTTAGCGCTATTAGCTCGGGATACGCAGTATTTT.

This rearrangement joins TRBV2 to TRBJ1-1; the D gene is possibly TRBD1 (5 bases). The CDR3 runs to 15 residues. V was trimmed by 7 bases and J by 1 base, leaving 16 bases between them. Looked up from germline, CDR1 is SNHLY and CDR2 is FYNNEI. DNA of the CDR3: TGTGCCAGCATGGGCGGGACCACAGGGAACACTGAAGCTTTCTTT. It specifies CASMGGTTGNTEAFF.

The V gene is TRBV5-1, the J gene TRBJ2-7, with 9 positions matching TRBD1. CDR1 is SGHRS, CDR2 YFSETQ, per germline. The J segment lost 5 bases and the V segment lost 0 bases, leaving 9 bases of the junction unmatched. CDR3 size: 16 residues. CDR3 nucleotide sequence: TGCGCCAGCAGCTTGGACCGGACAGGGGTAATCCACGAGCAGTACTTC. Translation: CASSLDRTGVIHEQYF.

The gene calls are TRBV2 and TRBJ2-1, with 9 bases fitting TRBD1. The CDR3 length is 14 residues. Trimming at V came to 6 bases and at J to 6 bases, leaving 6 bases not matched to a gene. Germline V lookup: CDR1 SNHLY, CDR2 FYNNEI. CDR3 residues: CASRAGTGINEQFF. For the CDR3, the DNA is TGTGCCAGCAGGGCCGGGACAGGGATCAATGAGCAGTTCTTC.

The V and J genes are TRBV5-5 and TRBJ1-3; D perhaps matches TRBD1 (5 bases). Germline CDR1 and CDR2: SGHKS and YYEKEE (reference sequence). CDR3 length: 15 amino acids. Trimming removed 1 base at V and 6 bases at J, with 14 bases between. In nucleotides, the CDR3 is TGTGCCAGCAGCTTGCAAGGAGGGGAGGAAAACACCATATATTTT. It encodes CASSLQGGEENTIYF.

The rearrangement uses TRBV7-9 and TRBJ1-2, with 7 bases aligning to TRBD1. The CDR3 has 14 residues. V shed 3 bases, J shed 5 bases, and the junction held 6 bases outside the gene matches. CDR1 and CDR2 (germline): SEHNR, FQNEAQ (reference sequence). DNA of the CDR3: TGTGCCAGCAGCTTCCGCGGGACAGAGTATGGCTACACCTTC. The encoded protein is CASSFRGTEYGYTF.

The chain links TRBV6-2 or TRBV6-3 to TRBJ2-1; D unresolved. The germline CDR1 and CDR2 sequences are MNHEY and SVGEGT. With 1 base removed from V and 2 bases from J, the gap between germline ends came to 6 bases. The CDR3 consists of 14 residues. The CDR3 DNA sequence: TGTGCCAGCAGTTACTTGGGCCCCTACAATGAGCAGTTCTTC. Its protein is CASSYLGPYNEQFF.

The chain combines TRBV12-3 or TRBV12-4 with TRBJ2-1; D remains unclear. CDR3 length equals 12 residues. V shed 2 bases and J shed 8 bases, with 7 bases lying between them. This CDR3 reads CASSLSGDEQFF. CDR3 coding DNA: TGTGCCAGCAGTTTAAGTGGAGATGAGCAGTTCTTC.

The rearrangement links TRBV19 to TRBJ1-4; D remains unclear. CDR1 and CDR2 from the germline V gene are LNHDA and SQIVND (reference sequence). The CDR3 loop spans 11 amino acids. The V end was cut by 5 bases, the J end by 5 bases, with 3 bases between. The chain's CDR3 is CASSQNEKLFF. The CDR3 DNA sequence: TGTGCCAGTAGTCAGAATGAAAAACTGTTTTTT. The whole variable domain, filled in from reference TRBV19 and TRBJ1-4, reads DGGITQSPKYLFRKEGQNVTLSCEQNLNHDAMYWYRQDPGQGLRLIYYSQIVNDFQKGDIAEGYSVSREKKESFPLTVTSAQKNPTAFYLCASSQNEKLFFGSGTQLSVL.

The rearrangement joins TRBV6-5 to TRBJ1-1; 9 bases are shared with TRBD1. This CDR3 region has 15 residues. CDR1 and CDR2 from the germline V gene are MNHEY and SVGAGI. Trimming cost V 2 bases and J 1 base; bases outside gene matches: 2. The CDR3 DNA is TGTGCCAGCAGTTACGGGGGACAGGGGAACACTGAAGCTTTCTTT. It is translated as CASSYGGQGNTEAFF.

The chain joins TRBV7-9 to TRBJ2-1; tentatively, D is TRBD1 (7 bases). Per germline, CDR1 SEHNR and CDR2 FQNEAQ (reference sequence). The CDR3 length is 16 residues. V was cut by 2 bases and J by 4 bases, with 15 bases left in between. The CDR3 is CASSLIGGGLYNEQFF. The CDR3 nucleotides read TGTGCCAGCAGCTTAATAGGAGGGGGCCTTTACAATGAGCAGTTCTTC.

The chain couples TRBV13 to TRBJ2-2, with 8 bases fitting TRBD1. The CDR3 spans 16 residues. V lost 5 bases and J lost 0; bases outside the gene matches: 5. Germline-derived CDR1 and CDR2 are PRHDT and FYEKMQ (reference sequence). CDR3 region: CASSLDRVANTGELFF. Here the CDR3 DNA reads TGTGCCAGCAGCCTGGACAGGGTCGCGAACACCGGGGAGCTGTTTTTT.

The chain employs TRBV6-5 and TRBJ1-2, with a weak D call TRBD1 (6 bases). Trimming shortened V by 6 bases and J by 5 bases, and 16 bases separated the two germline ends. In germline, CDR1 is MNHEY, CDR2 SVGAGI. This CDR3 has 14 residues. Here the CDR3 reads CASRTGTSTYGYTF. The CDR3 DNA reads TGTGCCAGCAGGACGGGGACAAGCACTTATGGCTACACCTTC.

The genes are TRBV12-3 or TRBV12-4 and TRBJ2-7; the D gene is possibly TRBD2 (5 bases). The CDR3 contains 12 residues. The V gene lost 5 bases and the J gene lost 6 bases, with 11 bases spanning the gap. The DNA for the CDR3 is TGTGCCAGCAGTCTCGGACTCCTCGAGCAGTACTTC. Translated, it gives CASSLGLLEQYF.

The chain is built from TRBV3-1 (or the pseudogene TRBV3-2) and TRBJ2-1; no reliable D call. The germline V gene encodes CDR1 LGHDT and CDR2 YNNKEL (reference sequence). V lost 1 base and J lost 0, with 10 bases in between. The CDR3 is 16 residues long. The CDR3 region has the DNA TGTGCCAGCAGCCAAGGGCAGTTCGCCTCCTACAATGAGCAGTTCTTC. It yields the protein CASSQGQFASYNEQFF.

The chain combines TRBV19 with TRBJ1-5; D not resolved. The CDR3 loop spans 13 amino acids. V lost 4 bases, J lost 5 bases, and 9 bases lay in between. Germline CDR1 is LNHDA and CDR2 is SQIVND (reference sequence). CDR3 nucleotide sequence: TGTGCCAGTAGTAGGCACCCTGATCAGCCCCAGCATTTT. It is translated as CASSRHPDQPQHF.

The chain uses TRBV5-8 and TRBJ2-1; TRBD2 matches 7 bases. The CDR3 runs to 13 residues. The J segment lost 8 bases and the V segment lost 4 bases, leaving 6 bases of the junction unmatched. Per germline, CDR1 SGHTS and CDR2 YDEGEE. This CDR3 is CASSGRTRDEQFF. The CDR3 bases are TGTGCCAGCAGCGGCAGGACTAGGGATGAGCAGTTCTTC.

V and J are TRBV7-2 and TRBJ2-5, with a weak D call TRBD2 (5 bases). From germline, CDR1 is SGHTA and CDR2 FQGNSA. This CDR3 has 14 residues. Trimming shortened V by 2 bases and J by 5 bases, and 12 bases separated the two germline ends. CDR3 loop: CASSLRLGSETQYF. The CDR3 bases are TGTGCCAGCAGCTTACGCCTAGGGAGCGAGACCCAGTACTTC.

V is TRBV28 and J is TRBJ1-4; 7 bases match TRBD1. Germline lookup yields CDR1 MDHEN and CDR2 SYDVKM. Trimming cost V 6 bases and J 7 bases; bases outside gene matches: 11. The CDR3 contains 15 residues. In nucleotides, the CDR3 is TGTGCCAGCAGGCACCCCGACAGGGTATTTGAAAAACTGTTTTTT. It translates to CASRHPDRVFEKLFF.

The V and J genes are TRBV19 and TRBJ2-3, with D possibly matching TRBD2 (5 bases). Germline values: CDR1 LNHDA, CDR2 SQIVND (reference sequence). Trimming took 4 bases from V and 13 from J, leaving 12 bases between them. The CDR3 totals 11 residues. The CDR3 loop is CASSTGRTEYF. The CDR3 DNA is TGTGCCAGTAGTACCGGCCGGACTGAGTATTTT.

This clone occurred once. The J gene is TRBJ2-1, the V gene TRBV4-1; 7 bases line up with TRBD2. The germline V gene encodes CDR1 MGHRA and CDR2 YSYEKL. V shed 0 bases, J shed 0 bases, and the junction held 5 bases outside the gene matches. This CDR3 has 17 amino acids. CDR3 sequence (DNA): TGCGCCAGCAGCCAAGATGGCAGCGGGATCTCCTACAATGAGCAGTTCTTC. Its translation: CASSQDGSGISYNEQFF.

In this sample, this clone turned up once. The rearrangement uses TRBV21-1 and TRBJ2-7; the DNA was not used to check the table's D call, TRBD2. TRBV21-1 represents a pseudogene. The CDR3 has 14 amino acids. The CDR3: CASSKPGSSYEQYF. Here the CDR3 DNA reads TGTGCCAGCAGCAAACCCGGGAGCTCCTACGAGCAGTACTTC.

The genes are TRBV3-1 (or the pseudogene TRBV3-2) and TRBJ1-2, with 9 positions matching TRBD1. Germline loops: CDR1 LGHDT, CDR2 YNNKEL (reference sequence). Trimming removed 2 bases from V and 3 bases from J; junction bases left unmatched: 13. This CDR3 has 18 residues. The DNA for the CDR3 is TGTGCCAGCAGCCAACCGAAGGGCTCGGACAGGGGTGACTATGGCTACACCTTC. The encoded protein is CASSQPKGSDRGDYGYTF.

The CDR3 sequence: CASSSIGTGGVYEQYF. CDR3 bases: TGTGCCAGCAGCTCCATAGGGACGGGGGGTGTATACGAGCAGTACTTC. The chain has TRBV4-2 and TRBJ2-7; 7 bases align to TRBD2. The V gene end was trimmed by 5 bases and the J gene end by 4 bases; junction bases not matched to a gene: 14. CDR3 length equals 16 residues. From germline, CDR1 is LGHNA and CDR2 YNFKEQ.

This clone was observed once. The chain uses TRBV9 and TRBJ2-3; TRBD1 is a possible D gene (5 bases). The V gene lost 3 bases and the J gene lost 10 bases, with 15 bases spanning the gap. The germline CDR1 and CDR2 sequences are SGDLS and YYNGEE. The CDR3 is made up of 13 amino acids. The CDR3 DNA reads TGTGCCAGCAGCGGACCTGCCATAGGGGCGCAGTATTTT. Translation: CASSGPAIGAQYF.